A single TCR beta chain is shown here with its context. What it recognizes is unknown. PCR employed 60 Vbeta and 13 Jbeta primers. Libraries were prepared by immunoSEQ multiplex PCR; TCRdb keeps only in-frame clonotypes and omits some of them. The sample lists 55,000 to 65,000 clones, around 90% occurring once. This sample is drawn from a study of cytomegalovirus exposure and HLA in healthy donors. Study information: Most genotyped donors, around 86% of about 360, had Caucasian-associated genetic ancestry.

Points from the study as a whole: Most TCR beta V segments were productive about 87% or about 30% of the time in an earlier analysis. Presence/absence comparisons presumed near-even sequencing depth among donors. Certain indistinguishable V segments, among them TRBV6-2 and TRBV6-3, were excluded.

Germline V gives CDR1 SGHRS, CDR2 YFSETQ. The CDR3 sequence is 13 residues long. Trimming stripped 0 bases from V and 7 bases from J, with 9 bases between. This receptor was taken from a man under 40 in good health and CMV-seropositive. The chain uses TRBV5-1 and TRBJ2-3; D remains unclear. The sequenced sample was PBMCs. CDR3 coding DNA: TGCGCCAGCAGCTTGGAGACGGGTAATACGCAGTATTTT. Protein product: CASSLETGNTQYF.